These 21 T cell receptor beta chains came from one sample sequenced in a study of PD-1 blockade in classical Hodgkin lymphoma. Described time point: cycle 4 day 1 (C4D1), after more than five weeks of nivolumab. Relapse was seen in all patients after autologous stem cell transplantation, and brentuximab vedotin exposure was variable. Sequencing used immunoSEQ multiplex PCR; TCRdb keeps in-frame clones, though not all of them. This repertoire shows about 41,000 clones, around 69% found once; its top ten account for over 2.5%. The sample was peripheral blood mononuclear cells (PBMCs), taken before the fourth cycle of nivolumab. The receptors were sampled from a human donor with classical Hodgkin lymphoma.

This chain joins TRBV7-6 and TRBJ1-1, with 7 bases matching TRBD1. CDR3 size: 15 residues. The germline V gene encodes CDR1 SGHVS and CDR2 FNYEAQ. V lost 5 bases, J lost 4 bases, and 10 bases stayed unmatched. Written as DNA, the CDR3 is TGTGCCAGCAGCCAGGGGCAGGGGGTGGGCACTGAAGCTTTCTTT. It encodes CASSQGQGVGTEAFF.

In this sample, this clone turned up once. V gene TRBV27 combines with J gene TRBJ2-3; 14 nucleotides match TRBD2. The germline gives CDR1 MNHEY, CDR2 SMNVEV (reference sequence). V was clipped by 8 bases and J by 4 bases; unmatched bases: 11. This CDR3 comprises 17 residues. CDR3 protein: CASQRGTSGGGPDTQYF. The CDR3 DNA follows: TGTGCCAGCCAAAGGGGGACTAGCGGGGGCGGCCCAGATACGCAGTATTTT.

This chain links TRBV10-3 with TRBJ1-2; TRBD1 is a possible D gene (6 bases). V was cut by 0 bases and J by 4 bases, with 9 bases left in between. Germline assignment: CDR1 ENHRY and CDR2 SYGVKD. CDR3 length: 14 residues. The CDR3 reads CAISESGQLYGYTF. Here the CDR3 DNA reads TGTGCCATCAGTGAGTCGGGACAACTCTATGGCTACACCTTC.

This clone was picked up many times. J is TRBJ1-1 and V is TRBV7-9; 10 nucleotides agree with TRBD1. Trimming at V came to 5 bases and at J to 7 bases, leaving 4 bases not matched to a gene. CDR1 is SEHNR, CDR2 FQNEAQ, per germline (reference sequence). CDR3 size: 13 residues. The DNA for the CDR3 is TGTGCCAGCAGCCCCGGGACAGGGGATGAAGCTTTCTTT. Its translation is CASSPGTGDEAFF.

The CDR3 DNA reads TGTGCCAGCAGCTCTCTCAACAGGGGGGGCAATGGCTACACCTTC. It encodes CASSSLNRGGNGYTF. The V and J genes are TRBV7-8 and TRBJ1-2; 8 bases match TRBD1. CDR1 and CDR2 from the germline V gene are SGHVS and FQNEAQ. V lost 4 bases, J lost 6 bases, and 10 bases stayed unmatched. The CDR3 sequence is 15 residues long. The full variable domain, its missing parts supplied by reference TRBV7-8 and TRBJ1-2, is GAGVSQSPRYKVAKRGQDVALRCDPISGHVSLFWYQQALGQGPEFLTYFQNEAQLDKSGLPSDRFFAERPEGSVSTLKIQRTQQEDSAVYLCASSSLNRGGNGYTFGSGTRLTVV.

This rearrangement joins TRBV2 to TRBJ1-1, with TRBD1 as a possible D gene (5 bases). V gave up 8 bases and J gave up 7 bases, with 14 bases separating them. The germline V gene encodes CDR1 SNHLY and CDR2 FYNNEI. The CDR3 covers 12 residues. The CDR3 region is CASGRGYSEAFF. CDR3 coding DNA: TGTGCCAGCGGAAGGGGATACAGTGAAGCTTTCTTT.

The chain combines TRBV7-6 with TRBJ2-1, with a weak D call TRBD2 (7 bases). This CDR3 contains 16 residues. Trimming shortened V by 0 bases and J by 2 bases, and 11 bases separated the two germline ends. Germline CDR1 reads SGHVS; CDR2 reads FNYEAQ. The CDR3 region is CASSLAGGPPYNEQFF. For the CDR3, the DNA is TGTGCCAGCAGCTTAGCGGGGGGGCCCCCCTACAATGAGCAGTTCTTC.

The chain carries TRBV7-9 and TRBJ1-2, with a tentative D call TRBD1 (6 bases). V gave up 7 bases and J gave up 2 bases, with 11 bases separating them. The CDR3 consists of 13 residues. Germline V gene sequence: CDR1 SEHNR, CDR2 FQNEAQ (reference sequence). CDR3 residues: CASTLGGNYGYTF. CDR3 DNA: TGTGCCAGCACCCTAGGGGGGAACTATGGCTACACCTTC.

This clone came up a few times. The chain couples TRBV4-3 to TRBJ2-1; 9 nucleotides line up with TRBD2. Germline CDR1 reads LGHNA; CDR2 reads YSLEER. The CDR3 runs 17 residues. V shed 0 bases, J shed 3 bases, and the junction held 6 bases outside the gene matches. The CDR3 bases are TGCGCCAGCAGCCAAGACCCGCGGGGGGGCGGCTACAATGAGCAGTTCTTC. Translation gives CASSQDPRGGGYNEQFF.

The chain employs TRBV7-2 and TRBJ2-5, with 8 bases matching TRBD2. Per the germline V gene, CDR1 is SGHTA and CDR2 is FQGNSA. V dropped 2 bases and J dropped 4; count of bases not matched to a gene: 6. The CDR3 sequence is 15 residues long. The CDR3: CASSLTGTSGETQYF. The CDR3 nucleotides read TGTGCCAGCAGCTTAACCGGGACTAGTGGAGAGACCCAGTACTTC.

The V call is TRBV13, the J call TRBJ1-2; no reliable D call. With 5 bases removed from V and 8 bases from J, the gap between germline ends came to 15 bases. Germline-derived CDR1 and CDR2 are PRHDT and FYEKMQ (reference sequence). The CDR3 spans 13 residues. CDR3 nucleotides: TGTGCCAGCAGCCTGAGAGGGCCCTGGGGCTACACCTTC. Its translation is CASSLRGPWGYTF.

This clone was counted a few times. V is TRBV27 and J is TRBJ2-5; 7 nucleotides match TRBD1. CDR1 and CDR2 from the germline V gene are MNHEY and SMNVEV (reference sequence). Trimming removed 4 bases from V and 2 bases from J; junction bases left unmatched: 4. CDR3 length: 14 residues. For the CDR3, the DNA is TGTGCCAGCAGTTCTGAGGGGGCGCAAGAGACCCAGTACTTC. This encodes CASSSEGAQETQYF.

The chain uses TRBV30 and TRBJ2-4; D is undetermined. CDR1 and CDR2 from the germline V gene are GTSNPN and SVGIG (reference sequence). The CDR3 contains 14 residues. Trimming stripped 4 bases from V and 0 bases from J, with 10 bases between. CDR3 nucleotides: TGTGCCTGGAAACCGGCTATAGCCAAAAACATTCAGTACTTC. Its protein is CAWKPAIAKNIQYF.

Worth noting for this clone: An end of the junction differs from the germline gene, which may be a read error. The chain employs TRBV10-3 and TRBJ2-5, with D possibly being TRBD2 (6 bases). This CDR3 has 13 residues. Per germline, CDR1 ENHRY and CDR2 SYGVKD. The CDR3 loop reads CASSWEAEETQYF. The CDR3 DNA sequence: TGTGCCAGCAGTTGGGAGGCAGAAGAGACCCAGTACTTC.

The V gene is TRBV19, the J gene TRBJ2-2, with a tentative D call TRBD1 (5 bases). V dropped 5 bases and J dropped 5 bases, with 24 bases sitting between them. The CDR3 loop spans 18 amino acids. Per the germline V gene, CDR1 is LNHDA and CDR2 is SQIVND (reference sequence). This chain's CDR3 is CASSVSGWGVLRTGELFF. CDR3 sequence (DNA): TGTGCCAGTAGTGTTTCAGGGTGGGGTGTCTTAAGGACCGGGGAGCTGTTTTTT.

The chain couples TRBV12-5 to TRBJ1-6; D possibly corresponds to TRBD1 (6 bases). The V gene's germline CDR1 is LGHNT and CDR2 FRNRAP. With 0 bases removed from V and 9 bases from J, the gap between germline ends came to 24 bases. The CDR3 length is 19 residues. DNA for the CDR3: TGTGCTAGTGGTTTGGTACTCCTCCTTAAATCGACAGGCCCTTCACCCCTCCACTTT. Translated, it gives CASGLVLLLKSTGPSPLHF.

This rearrangement joins TRBV7-9 to TRBJ1-5; the match to TRBD1 covers 7 bases. The CDR3 is 15 residues long. CDR1 and CDR2 from the germline V gene are SEHNR and FQNEAQ (reference sequence). Germline trimming cut 5 bases from V and 1 base from J; bases unmatched to any gene: 5. The CDR3 spells CASSPTTGSNQPQHF. The CDR3 coding sequence is TGTGCCAGCAGCCCTACGACAGGGAGCAATCAGCCCCAGCATTTT.

This chain uses TRBV11-3 with TRBJ2-2; 8 nucleotides match TRBD1. V trimming: 5 bases; J trimming: 1 base; junction bases outside the gene matches: 6. The CDR3 loop spans 16 amino acids. Germline V lookup: CDR1 SGHNT, CDR2 YENEEA. Here the CDR3 reads CASSLSGGRNTGELFF. For the CDR3, the DNA is TGTGCCAGCAGCCTATCAGGGGGCAGGAACACCGGGGAGCTGTTTTTT.

The CDR3: CASSELINTQYF. DNA for the CDR3: TGTGCCAGCAGTGAATTAATAAATACGCAGTATTTT. The V call is TRBV6-1, the J call TRBJ2-3; D gene ambiguous. The length of the CDR3 is 12 residues. The germline CDR1 and CDR2 sequences are MNHNS and SASEGT. With 2 bases removed from V and 7 bases from J, the gap between germline ends came to 7 bases.

The rearrangement uses TRBV13 and TRBJ2-1; TRBD1 matches 11 bases. Losses at the gene ends were 4 bases for V and 4 bases for J; bases not matched to a gene: 9. The CDR3 covers 17 residues. Germline V gene data show CDR1 as PRHDT and CDR2 as FYEKMQ (reference sequence). For the CDR3, the DNA is TGTGCCAGCAGCTCTCCGGGACAGGGGGAGGCTTACAATGAGCAGTTCTTC. This sequence encodes CASSSPGQGEAYNEQFF.

The chain is built from TRBV5-1 and TRBJ2-3; D perhaps matches TRBD2 (6 bases). CDR3 length: 13 residues. Looked up from germline, CDR1 is SGHRS and CDR2 is YFSETQ. Trimming stripped 4 bases from V and 6 bases from J, with 12 bases between. CDR3 bases: TGCGCCAGCAGCACGGGACTTCCCGATACGCAGTATTTT. Translation gives CASSTGLPDTQYF.